This paragraph covers one T cell receptor beta chain sequence. The antigen remains undetermined. From the 5' RACE reads, TCRdb called clonotypes with MiXCR, one entry per CDR3 protein. Here the sample spans about 500,000 distinct CDR3 sequences, roughly 17% being singletons. The V and J ends lost 5 bases and 3 bases respectively, with 11 bases between them. From germline, CDR1 is SGHVS and CDR2 FQNEAQ. This CDR3 is built from 14 residues. The data originate from a study of T cells after yellow fever vaccination. Overall study context: SMART-Seq v4 Ultra Low Input handled preparation of low-cell-number fractions.

Findings and caveats of the study: Re-detected after boosting: most primary clones, around 96% of CD4 and under 90% of CD8.

Source: PBMCs, taken around 5 days after the first yellow fever vaccination. V is TRBV7-8 and J is TRBJ1-5; D is possibly TRBD1 (6 bases). The source is a young man who received the YFV17D yellow fever vaccine. The CDR3 nucleotides are TGTGCCAGCAGCCACAGGGATTTCAATCAGCCCCAGCATTTT. Its translation is CASSHRDFNQPQHF. The full variable domain, its missing parts supplied by reference TRBV7-8 and TRBJ1-5, is GAGVSQSPRYKVAKRGQDVALRCDPISGHVSLFWYQQALGQGPEFLTYFQNEAQLDKSGLPSDRFFAERPEGSVSTLKIQRTQQEDSAVYLCASSHRDFNQPQHFGDGTRLSIL.